These T cell receptor beta chains were read from a single sample in a study of shared clonotypes between healthy human individuals. This table comes from immunoSEQ multiplex PCR, and its TCRdb copy is limited to in-frame clones, with some not included. Altogether 600,000 to 750,000 clones are present, 90% being singletons, with the ten largest covering 34%. The specimen sequenced was memory CD8+ T cells from PBMCs. The receptors were sampled from a man between 18 and 29 years old in good health. Some clones in this sample may be carry-over from other donors' samples. Each CDR3 is given with its conserved first and last residue. A D gene is named only where the DNA matches it firmly. Clone size is not always given. Where it is, it says once, few, many or a class for expanded clones.

J gene: TRBJ2-1
D gene: TRBD1
clone size: .
V gene: TRBV11-1
CDR3 protein: CASSLTGTGVDNEQFF
CDR3 DNA: TGTGCCAGCAGCTTGACCGGGACAGGGGTGGACAATGAGCAGTTCTTC

J gene: TRBJ2-7
D gene: TRBD2
clone size: .
V gene: TRBV11-2
CDR3 protein: CASSSGLVPLQYF
CDR3 DNA: TGTGCCAGCAGCTCAGGACTAGTACCTCTGCAGTACTTC

J gene: TRBJ2-4
D gene: .
clone size: .
V gene: TRBV30
CDR3 protein: CAWLADSSRGKNIQYF
CDR3 DNA: TGTGCCTGGTTAGCGGACTCATCCCGGGGCAAAAACATTCAGTACTTC

J gene: TRBJ1-1
D gene: .
clone size: .
V gene: TRBV28
CDR3 protein: CASSFRGTEAFF
CDR3 DNA: TGTGCCAGCAGTTTCAGGGGCACTGAAGCTTTCTTT

J gene: TRBJ2-1
D gene: TRBD1
clone size: .
V gene: TRBV27
CDR3 protein: CASSFGTGFDEQFF
CDR3 DNA: TGTGCCAGCAGTTTCGGGACAGGGTTCGATGAGCAGTTCTTC

J gene: TRBJ1-2
D gene: TRBD1
clone size: once
V gene: TRBV15
CDR3 protein: CATSSQGQGDYGYTF
CDR3 DNA: TGTGCCACCAGCAGCCAAGGACAGGGGGACTATGGCTACACCTTC

J gene: TRBJ1-5
D gene: .
clone size: .
V gene: TRBV28
CDR3 protein: CASSLVAGDQPQHF
CDR3 DNA: TGTGCCAGCAGTTTAGTGGCAGGGGATCAGCCCCAGCATTTT

J gene: TRBJ1-4
D gene: .
clone size: .
V gene: TRBV9
CDR3 protein: CASSVAGGLNEKLFF
CDR3 DNA: TGTGCCAGCAGCGTAGCGGGGGGTCTAAATGAAAAACTGTTTTTT

J gene: TRBJ2-7
D gene: TRBD2
clone size: many
V gene: TRBV4-2
CDR3 protein: CASSQEAGGSYEQYF
CDR3 DNA: TGTGCCAGCAGCCAAGAAGCGGGAGGCTCCTACGAGCAGTACTTC

J gene: TRBJ2-7
D gene: .
clone size: .
V gene: TRBV5-1
CDR3 protein: CASSGNRVSYEQYF
CDR3 DNA: TGCGCCAGCAGCGGAAACAGGGTATCCTACGAGCAGTACTTC

J gene: TRBJ2-7
D gene: TRBD2
clone size: .
V gene: TRBV19
CDR3 protein: CASSEGTSAALDEQYF
CDR3 DNA: TGTGCCAGTAGTGAGGGGACTAGCGCAGCCTTGGACGAGCAGTACTTC

J gene: TRBJ1-1
D gene: .
clone size: .
V gene: TRBV6-1
CDR3 protein: CASSVHPLGGRGTEAFF
CDR3 DNA: TGTGCCAGCAGTGTACACCCATTGGGGGGAAGAGGAACTGAAGCTTTCTTT

J gene: TRBJ1-1
D gene: .
clone size: few
V gene: TRBV7-9
CDR3 protein: CASSPVAGDTEAFF
CDR3 DNA: TGTGCCAGCAGCCCCGTAGCGGGAGACACTGAAGCTTTCTTT

J gene: TRBJ2-7
D gene: .
clone size: .
V gene: TRBV11-2
CDR3 protein: CASSLGGPTAAYEQYF
CDR3 DNA: TGTGCCAGCAGCTTAGGGGGCCCAACCGCGGCCTACGAGCAGTACTTC

J gene: TRBJ2-7
D gene: .
clone size: .
V gene: TRBV7-9
CDR3 protein: CASSFQPYEQYF
CDR3 DNA: TGTGCCAGCAGCTTCCAACCCTACGAGCAGTACTTC

J gene: TRBJ2-1
D gene: .
clone size: .
V gene: TRBV7-9
CDR3 protein: CASSLVGGGEQFF
CDR3 DNA: TGTGCCAGCAGCTTAGTGGGGGGTGGTGAGCAGTTCTTC

J gene: TRBJ2-7
D gene: TRBD2
clone size: once
V gene: TRBV9
CDR3 protein: CASSVGGLAGDEQYF
CDR3 DNA: TGTGCCAGCAGCGTAGGGGGACTAGCGGGAGACGAGCAGTACTTC

J gene: TRBJ1-1
D gene: TRBD1
clone size: .
V gene: TRBV4-1
CDR3 protein: CASSQELRGLTRTEAFF
CDR3 DNA: TGCGCCAGCAGCCAAGAACTCAGGGGGCTAACGCGGACTGAAGCTTTCTTT

J gene: TRBJ2-3
D gene: TRBD2
clone size: .
V gene: TRBV9
CDR3 protein: CASSAHSIGTSGRLTQYF
CDR3 DNA: TGTGCCAGCAGCGCCCACTCAATCGGGACTAGCGGGAGACTCACGCAGTATTTT

J gene: TRBJ1-3
D gene: .
clone size: .
V gene: TRBV27
CDR3 protein: CASGTGGPGNTIYF
CDR3 DNA: TGTGCCAGCGGCACCGGGGGGCCTGGAAACACCATATATTTT

J gene: TRBJ2-1
D gene: TRBD2
clone size: .
V gene: TRBV4-1
CDR3 protein: CASSQRTSGRLGEQFF
CDR3 DNA: TGCGCCAGCAGCCAACGGACTAGCGGGAGGTTGGGGGAGCAGTTCTTC

J gene: TRBJ2-1
D gene: .
clone size: once
V gene: TRBV6-1
CDR3 protein: CASRQAGPYNEQFF
CDR3 DNA: TGTGCCAGCCGACAGGCGGGACCCTACAATGAGCAGTTCTTC

J gene: TRBJ2-6
D gene: .
clone size: .
V gene: TRBV27
CDR3 protein: CASSSVGSGANVLTF
CDR3 DNA: TGTGCCAGCAGTTCTGTCGGGTCTGGGGCCAACGTCCTGACTTTC

J gene: TRBJ2-4
D gene: .
clone size: .
V gene: TRBV4-3
CDR3 protein: CASSQDGRGNIQYF
CDR3 DNA: TGCGCCAGCAGCCAAGATGGTCGGGGGAACATTCAGTACTTC